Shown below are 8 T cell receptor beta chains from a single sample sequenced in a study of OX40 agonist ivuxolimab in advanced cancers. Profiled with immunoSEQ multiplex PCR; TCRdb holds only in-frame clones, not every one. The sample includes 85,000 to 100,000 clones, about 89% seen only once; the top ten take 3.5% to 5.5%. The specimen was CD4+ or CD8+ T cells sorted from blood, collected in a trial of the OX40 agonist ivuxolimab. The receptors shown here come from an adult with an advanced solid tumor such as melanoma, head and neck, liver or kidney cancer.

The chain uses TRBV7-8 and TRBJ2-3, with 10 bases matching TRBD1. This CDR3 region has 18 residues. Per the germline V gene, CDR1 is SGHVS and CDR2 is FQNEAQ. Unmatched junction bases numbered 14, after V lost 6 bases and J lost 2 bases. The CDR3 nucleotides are TGTGCCAGCAGACCAGGACAGGGGGTAGTTTTTTACACAGATACGCAGTATTTT. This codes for CASRPGQGVVFYTDTQYF.

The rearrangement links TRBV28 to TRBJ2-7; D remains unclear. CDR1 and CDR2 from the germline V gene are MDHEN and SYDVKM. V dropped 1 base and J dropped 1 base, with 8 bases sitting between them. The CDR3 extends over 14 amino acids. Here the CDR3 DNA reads TGTGCCAGCAGTTTATCTGACTCGTCCTACGAGCAGTACTTC. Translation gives CASSLSDSSYEQYF.

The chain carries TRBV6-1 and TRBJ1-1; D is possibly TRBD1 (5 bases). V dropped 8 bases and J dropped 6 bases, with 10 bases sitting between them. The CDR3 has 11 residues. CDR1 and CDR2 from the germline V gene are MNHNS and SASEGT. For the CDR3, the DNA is TGTGCCAGCCAGGACAATGCTGAAGCTTTCTTT. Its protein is CASQDNAEAFF.

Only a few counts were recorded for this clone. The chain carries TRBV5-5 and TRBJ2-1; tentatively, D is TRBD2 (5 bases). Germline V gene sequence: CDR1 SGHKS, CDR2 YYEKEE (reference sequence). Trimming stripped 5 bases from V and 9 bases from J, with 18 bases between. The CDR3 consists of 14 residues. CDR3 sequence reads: CASRDELANSEQFF. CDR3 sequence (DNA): TGTGCCAGCAGGGACGAGTTAGCGAATAGTGAGCAGTTCTTC.

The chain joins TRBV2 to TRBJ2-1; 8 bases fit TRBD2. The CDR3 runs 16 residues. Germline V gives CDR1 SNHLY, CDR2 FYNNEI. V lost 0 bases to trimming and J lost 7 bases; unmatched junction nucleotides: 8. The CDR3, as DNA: TGTGCCAGCAGTGAAGCGCTGGGCGGGAGGCCGAATGAGCAGTTCTTC. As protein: CASSEALGGRPNEQFF.

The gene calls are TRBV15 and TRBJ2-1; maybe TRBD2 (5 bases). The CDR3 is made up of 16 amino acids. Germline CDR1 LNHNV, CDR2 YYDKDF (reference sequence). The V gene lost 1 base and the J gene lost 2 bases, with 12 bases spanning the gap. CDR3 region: CATSRVLAGTYNEQFF. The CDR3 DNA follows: TGTGCCACCAGCAGAGTCCTCGCGGGTACCTACAATGAGCAGTTCTTC.

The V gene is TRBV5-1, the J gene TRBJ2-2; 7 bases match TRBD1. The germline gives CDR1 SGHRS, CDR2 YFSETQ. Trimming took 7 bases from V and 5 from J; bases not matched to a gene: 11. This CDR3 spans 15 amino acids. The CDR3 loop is CASRIRTGSTGELFF. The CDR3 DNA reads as TGCGCCAGCCGGATCCGGACAGGCTCAACCGGGGAGCTGTTTTTT. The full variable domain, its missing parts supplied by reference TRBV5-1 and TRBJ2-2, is KAGVTQTPRYLIKTRGQQVTLSCSPISGHRSVSWYQQTPGQGLQFLFEYFSETQRNKGNFPGRFSGRQFSNSRSEMNVSTLELGDSALYLCASRIRTGSTGELFFGEGSRLTVL.

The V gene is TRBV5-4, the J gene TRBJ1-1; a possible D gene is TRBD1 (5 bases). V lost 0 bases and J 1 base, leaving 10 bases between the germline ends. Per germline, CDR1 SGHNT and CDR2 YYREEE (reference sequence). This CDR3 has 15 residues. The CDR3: CASSLVRQQNTEAFF. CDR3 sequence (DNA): TGTGCCAGCAGCTTGGTAAGACAGCAGAACACTGAAGCTTTCTTT.